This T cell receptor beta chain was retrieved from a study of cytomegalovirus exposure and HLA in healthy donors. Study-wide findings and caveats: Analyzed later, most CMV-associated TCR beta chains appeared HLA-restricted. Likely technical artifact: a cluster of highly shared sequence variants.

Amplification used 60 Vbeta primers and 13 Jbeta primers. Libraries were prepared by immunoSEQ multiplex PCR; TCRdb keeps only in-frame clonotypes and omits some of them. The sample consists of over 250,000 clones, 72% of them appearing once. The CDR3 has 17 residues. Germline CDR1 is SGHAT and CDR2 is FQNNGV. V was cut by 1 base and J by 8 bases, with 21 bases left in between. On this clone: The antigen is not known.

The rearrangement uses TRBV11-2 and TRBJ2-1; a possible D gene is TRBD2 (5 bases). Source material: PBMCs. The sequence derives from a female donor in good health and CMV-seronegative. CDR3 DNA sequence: TGTGCCAGCAGCTTAGTCGGAGGTTCTAGGAGCACGGATGAGCAGTTCTTC. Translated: CASSLVGGSRSTDEQFF.